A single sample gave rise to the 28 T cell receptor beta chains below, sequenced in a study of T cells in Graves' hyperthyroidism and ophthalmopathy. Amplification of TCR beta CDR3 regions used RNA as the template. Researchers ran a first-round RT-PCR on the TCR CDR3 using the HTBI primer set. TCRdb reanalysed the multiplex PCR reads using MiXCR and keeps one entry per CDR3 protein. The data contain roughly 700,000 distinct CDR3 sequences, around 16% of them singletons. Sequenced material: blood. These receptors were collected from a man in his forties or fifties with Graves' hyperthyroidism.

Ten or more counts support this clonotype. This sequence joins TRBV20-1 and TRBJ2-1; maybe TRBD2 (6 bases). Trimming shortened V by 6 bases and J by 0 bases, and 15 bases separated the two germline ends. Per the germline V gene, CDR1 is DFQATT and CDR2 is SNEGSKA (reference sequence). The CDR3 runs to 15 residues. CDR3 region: CSASSVLLSYNEQFF. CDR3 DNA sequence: TGCAGTGCCTCTAGCGTTTTGCTCTCCTACAATGAGCAGTTCTTC.

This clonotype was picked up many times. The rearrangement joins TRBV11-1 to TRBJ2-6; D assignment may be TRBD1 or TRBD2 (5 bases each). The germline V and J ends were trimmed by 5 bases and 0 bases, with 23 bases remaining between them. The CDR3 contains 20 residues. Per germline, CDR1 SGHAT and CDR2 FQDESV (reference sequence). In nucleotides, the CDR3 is TGTGCCAGCAGCGAAAGGTCCAAGGGCAGGGACCGCTCTGGGGCCAACGTCCTGACTTTC. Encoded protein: CASSERSKGRDRSGANVLTF.

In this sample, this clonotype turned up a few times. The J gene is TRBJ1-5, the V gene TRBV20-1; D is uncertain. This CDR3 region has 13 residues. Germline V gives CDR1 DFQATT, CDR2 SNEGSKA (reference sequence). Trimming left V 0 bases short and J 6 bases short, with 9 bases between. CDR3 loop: CSARDSGFQPQHF. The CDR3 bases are TGCAGTGCTAGAGACTCCGGGTTTCAGCCCCAGCATTTT.

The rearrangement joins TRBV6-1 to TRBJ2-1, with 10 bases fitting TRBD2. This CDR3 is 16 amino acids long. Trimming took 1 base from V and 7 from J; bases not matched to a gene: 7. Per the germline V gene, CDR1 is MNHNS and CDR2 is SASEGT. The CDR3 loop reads CASSEEPSGSRNEQFF. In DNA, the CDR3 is TGTGCCAGCAGTGAAGAGCCTAGCGGGAGCCGGAATGAGCAGTTCTTC.

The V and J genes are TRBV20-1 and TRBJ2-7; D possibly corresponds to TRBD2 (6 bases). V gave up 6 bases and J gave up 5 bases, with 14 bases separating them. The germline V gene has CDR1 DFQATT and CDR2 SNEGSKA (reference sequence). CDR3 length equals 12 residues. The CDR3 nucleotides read TGCAGTGCCCCCAGACTAGACGACGAGCAGTACTTC. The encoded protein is CSAPRLDDEQYF.

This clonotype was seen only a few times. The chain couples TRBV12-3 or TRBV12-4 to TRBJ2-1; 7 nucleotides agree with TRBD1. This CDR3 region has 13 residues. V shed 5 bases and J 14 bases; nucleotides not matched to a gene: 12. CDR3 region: CASSPPQGRGKFF. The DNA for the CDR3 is TGTGCCAGCAGTCCTCCTCAGGGCAGGGGGAAGTTCTTC.

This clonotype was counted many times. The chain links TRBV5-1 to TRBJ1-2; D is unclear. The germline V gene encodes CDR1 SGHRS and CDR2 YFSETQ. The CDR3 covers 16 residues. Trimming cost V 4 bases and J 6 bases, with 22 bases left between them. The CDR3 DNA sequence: TGCGCCAGCAGCGCCGAATCTGTCTCGGGCTTTAATGGCTACACCTTC. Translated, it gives CASSAESVSGFNGYTF.

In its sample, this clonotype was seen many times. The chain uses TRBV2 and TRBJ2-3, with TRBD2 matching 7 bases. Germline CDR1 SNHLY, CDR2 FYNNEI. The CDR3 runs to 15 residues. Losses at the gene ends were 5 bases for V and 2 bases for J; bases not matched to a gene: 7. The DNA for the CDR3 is TGTGCCAGCAGTCTTTCCCGGGACTACACAGATACGCAGTATTTT. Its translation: CASSLSRDYTDTQYF. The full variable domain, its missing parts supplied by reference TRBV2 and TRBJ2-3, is EPEVTQTPSHQVTQMGQEVILRCVPISNHLYFYWYRQILGQKVEFLVSFYNNEISEKSEIFDDQFSVERPDGSNFTLKIRSTKLEDSAMYFCASSLSRDYTDTQYFGPGTRLTVL.

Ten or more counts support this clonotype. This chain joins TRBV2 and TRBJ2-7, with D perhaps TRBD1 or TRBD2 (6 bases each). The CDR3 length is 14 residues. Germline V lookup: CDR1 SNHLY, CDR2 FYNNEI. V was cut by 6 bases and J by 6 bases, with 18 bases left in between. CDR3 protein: CASRGGAGAREQYF. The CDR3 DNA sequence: TGTGCCAGCAGGGGGGGAGCAGGGGCTCGCGAGCAGTACTTC. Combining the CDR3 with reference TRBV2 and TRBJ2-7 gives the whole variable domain EPEVTQTPSHQVTQMGQEVILRCVPISNHLYFYWYRQILGQKVEFLVSFYNNEISEKSEIFDDQFSVERPDGSNFTLKIRSTKLEDSAMYFCASRGGAGAREQYFGPGTRLTVT.

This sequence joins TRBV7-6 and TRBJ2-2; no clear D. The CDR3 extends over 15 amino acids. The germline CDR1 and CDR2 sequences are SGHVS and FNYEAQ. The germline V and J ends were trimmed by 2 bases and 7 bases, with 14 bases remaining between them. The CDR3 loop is CASSLSGSLSGELFF. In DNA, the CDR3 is TGTGCCAGCAGCTTATCGGGCAGTCTAAGCGGGGAGCTGTTTTTT. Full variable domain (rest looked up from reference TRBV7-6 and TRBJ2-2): GAGVSQSPRYKVTKRGQDVALRCDPISGHVSLYWYRQALGQGPEFLTYFNYEAQQDKSGLPNDRFSAERPEGSISTLTIQRTEQRDSAMYRCASSLSGSLSGELFFGEGSRLTVL.

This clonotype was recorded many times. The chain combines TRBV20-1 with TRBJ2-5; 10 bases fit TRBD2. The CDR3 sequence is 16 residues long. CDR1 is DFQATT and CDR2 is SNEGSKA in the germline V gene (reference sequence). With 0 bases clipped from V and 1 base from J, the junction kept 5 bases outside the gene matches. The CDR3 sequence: CSARDLGTSAQETQYF. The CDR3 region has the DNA TGCAGTGCTAGAGATCTCGGGACTAGCGCCCAAGAGACCCAGTACTTC.

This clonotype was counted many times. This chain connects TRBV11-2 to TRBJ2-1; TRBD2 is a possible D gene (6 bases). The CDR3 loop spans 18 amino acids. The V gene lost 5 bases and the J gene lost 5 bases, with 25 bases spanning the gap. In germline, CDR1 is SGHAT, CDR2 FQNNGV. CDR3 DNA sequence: TGTGCCAGCAGCCCCTTGAAACCCCGGCTAGCGAGAGACAATGAGCAGTTCTTC. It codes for CASSPLKPRLARDNEQFF.

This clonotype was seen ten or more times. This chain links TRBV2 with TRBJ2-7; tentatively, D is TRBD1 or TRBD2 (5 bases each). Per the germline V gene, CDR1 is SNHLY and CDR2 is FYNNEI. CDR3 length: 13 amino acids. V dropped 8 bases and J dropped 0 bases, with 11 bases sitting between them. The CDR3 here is CASDRGDSYEQYF. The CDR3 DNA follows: TGTGCCAGCGACCGAGGGGACTCCTACGAGCAGTACTTC.

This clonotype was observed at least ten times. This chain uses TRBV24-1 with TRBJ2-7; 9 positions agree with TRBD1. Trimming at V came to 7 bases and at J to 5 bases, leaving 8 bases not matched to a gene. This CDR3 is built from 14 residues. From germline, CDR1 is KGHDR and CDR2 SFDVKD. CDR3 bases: TGTGCCACCAGCTCGGGACAGGGTATCCACGAGCAGTACTTC. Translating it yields CATSSGQGIHEQYF.

In nucleotides, the CDR3 is TGTGCCAGTAGCCGGGGGTCCACTGAAGCTTTCTTT. It yields the protein CASSRGSTEAFF. The chain uses TRBV28 and TRBJ1-1, with D tentatively TRBD1 (5 bases). The V end lost 9 bases, the J end lost 4 bases, and 12 bases lay between the germline ends. The CDR3 runs 12 residues. Per the germline V gene, CDR1 is MDHEN and CDR2 is SYDVKM.

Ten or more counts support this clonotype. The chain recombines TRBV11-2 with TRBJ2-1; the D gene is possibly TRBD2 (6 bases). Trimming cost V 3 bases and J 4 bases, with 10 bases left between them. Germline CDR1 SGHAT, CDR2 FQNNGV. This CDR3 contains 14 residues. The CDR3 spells CASSLNSGYNEQFF. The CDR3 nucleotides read TGTGCCAGCAGCTTGAATAGCGGTTACAATGAGCAGTTCTTC.

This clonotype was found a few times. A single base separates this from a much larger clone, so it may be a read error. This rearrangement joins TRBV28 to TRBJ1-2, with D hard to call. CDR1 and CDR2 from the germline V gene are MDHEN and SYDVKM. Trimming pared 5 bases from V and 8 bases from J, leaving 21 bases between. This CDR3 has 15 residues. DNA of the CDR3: TGTGCCAGCAGTCCCCGGGTCCTTACATTCGACGGCTACACCTTC. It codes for CASSPRVLTFDGYTF.

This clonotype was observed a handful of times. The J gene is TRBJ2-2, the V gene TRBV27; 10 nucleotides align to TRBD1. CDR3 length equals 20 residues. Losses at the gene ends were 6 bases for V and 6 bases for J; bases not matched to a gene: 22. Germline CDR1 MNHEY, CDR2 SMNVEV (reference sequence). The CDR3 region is CASSGTGTGVYWGGAGELFF. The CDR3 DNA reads TGTGCCAGCAGCGGAACCGGGACAGGGGTTTATTGGGGGGGCGCCGGGGAGCTGTTTTTT.

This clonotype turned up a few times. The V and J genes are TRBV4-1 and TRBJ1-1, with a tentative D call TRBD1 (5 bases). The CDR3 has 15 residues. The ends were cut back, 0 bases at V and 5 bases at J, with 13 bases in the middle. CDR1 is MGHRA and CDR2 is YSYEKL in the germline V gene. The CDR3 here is CASSQDVGGWTEAFF. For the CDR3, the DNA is TGCGCCAGCAGCCAAGATGTGGGGGGTTGGACTGAAGCTTTCTTT.

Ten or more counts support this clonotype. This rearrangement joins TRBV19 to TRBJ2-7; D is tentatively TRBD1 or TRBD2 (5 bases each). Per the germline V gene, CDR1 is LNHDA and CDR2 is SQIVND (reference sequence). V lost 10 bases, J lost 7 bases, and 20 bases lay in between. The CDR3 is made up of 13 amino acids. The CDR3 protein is CATSSGTSLEQYF. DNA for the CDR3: TGTGCCACCTCCTCCGGGACGAGCCTTGAGCAGTACTTC.

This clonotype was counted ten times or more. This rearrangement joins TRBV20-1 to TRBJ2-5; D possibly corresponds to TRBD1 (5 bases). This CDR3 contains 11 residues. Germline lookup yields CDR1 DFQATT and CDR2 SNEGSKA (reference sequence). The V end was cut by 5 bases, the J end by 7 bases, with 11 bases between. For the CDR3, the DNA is TGCAGTGCTGCGACCCAGGGGACCCAGTACTTC. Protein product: CSAATQGTQYF.

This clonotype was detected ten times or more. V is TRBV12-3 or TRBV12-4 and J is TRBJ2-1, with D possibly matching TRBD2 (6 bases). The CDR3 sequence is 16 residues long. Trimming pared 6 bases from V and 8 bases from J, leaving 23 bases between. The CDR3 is CASSPGGGGMGHEQFF. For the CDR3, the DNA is TGTGCCAGCAGCCCAGGAGGTGGCGGGATGGGGCATGAGCAGTTCTTC.

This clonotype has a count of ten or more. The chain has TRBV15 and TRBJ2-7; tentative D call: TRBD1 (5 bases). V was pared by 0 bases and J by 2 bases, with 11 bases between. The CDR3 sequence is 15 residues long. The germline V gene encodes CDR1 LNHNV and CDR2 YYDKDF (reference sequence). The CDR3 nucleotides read TGTGCCACCAGCAGAGATATGGACATAACCTACGAGCAGTACTTC. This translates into CATSRDMDITYEQYF. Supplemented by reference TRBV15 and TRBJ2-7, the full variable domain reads DAMVIQNPRYQVTQFGKPVTLSCSQTLNHNVMYWYQQKSSQAPKLLFHYYDKDFNNEADTPDNFQSRRPNTSFCFLDIRSPGLGDTAMYLCATSRDMDITYEQYFGPGTRLTVT.

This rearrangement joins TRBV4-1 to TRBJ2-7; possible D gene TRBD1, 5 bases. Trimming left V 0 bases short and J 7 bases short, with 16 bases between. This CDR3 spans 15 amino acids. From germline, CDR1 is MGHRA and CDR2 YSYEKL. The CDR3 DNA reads TGCGCCAGCAGCCAAGATCAAGGGGCGCAAAGGGAGCAGTACTTC. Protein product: CASSQDQGAQREQYF.

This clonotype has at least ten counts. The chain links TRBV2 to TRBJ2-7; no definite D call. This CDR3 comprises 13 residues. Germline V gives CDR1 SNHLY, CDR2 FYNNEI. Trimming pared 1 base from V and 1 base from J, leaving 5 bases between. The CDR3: CASSEEVSYEQYF. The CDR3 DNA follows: TGTGCCAGCAGTGAAGAGGTATCCTACGAGCAGTACTTC.

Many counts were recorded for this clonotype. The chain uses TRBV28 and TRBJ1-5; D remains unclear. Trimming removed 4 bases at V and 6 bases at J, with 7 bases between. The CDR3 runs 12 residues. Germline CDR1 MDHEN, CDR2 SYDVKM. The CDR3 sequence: CASSSGFQPQHF. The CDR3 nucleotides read TGTGCCAGCAGTTCCGGTTTTCAGCCCCAGCATTTT. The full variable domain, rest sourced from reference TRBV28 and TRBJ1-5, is DVKVTQSSRYLVKRTGEKVFLECVQDMDHENMFWYRQDPGLGLRLIYFSYDVKMKEKGDIPEGYSVSREKKERFSLILESASTNQTSMYLCASSSGFQPQHFGDGTRLSIL.

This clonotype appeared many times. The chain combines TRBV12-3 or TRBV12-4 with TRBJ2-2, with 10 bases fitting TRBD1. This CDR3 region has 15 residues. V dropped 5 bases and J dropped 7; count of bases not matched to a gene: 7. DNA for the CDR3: TGTGCCAGCAGTAGGGACAGGGGAACGAGCGGGGAGCTGTTTTTT. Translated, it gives CASSRDRGTSGELFF.

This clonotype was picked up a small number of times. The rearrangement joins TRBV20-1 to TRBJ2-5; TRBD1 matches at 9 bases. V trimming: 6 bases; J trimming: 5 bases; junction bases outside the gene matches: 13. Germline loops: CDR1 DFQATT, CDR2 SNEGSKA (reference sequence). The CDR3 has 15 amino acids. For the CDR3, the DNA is TGCAGTGCGACGGGACAGGGAGGTCTTTGGGAGACCCAGTACTTC. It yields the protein CSATGQGGLWETQYF.